This is a list of T cell receptor beta chains from one sample in a study of radiotherapy plus CTLA-4 blockade in lung cancer. Assay used: immunoSEQ multiplex PCR; TCRdb lists only in-frame clones, some missing. The table lists 53,000 or so clones, 75% to 90% of them singletons. This specimen was peripheral blood, taken from a patient treated with radiotherapy plus ipilimumab. These receptors were collected from a human donor with non-small cell lung cancer that progressed on radiotherapy plus ipilimumab. Some clones in this sample may be carry-over from other donors' samples. Each CDR3 is given with its conserved first and last residue. Each record gives: D gene, V gene, J gene, CDR3 protein. D genes are given only for firm matches.

D: TRBD1; V: TRBV6-6; J: TRBJ2-2; CDR3: CASRRQGQTNTGELFF
D: NA; V: TRBV5-5; J: TRBJ1-2; CDR3: CASSPPYDSNYGYTF
D: NA; V: TRBV6-6; J: TRBJ2-7; CDR3: CASSYAGHHYEQYF
D: TRBD2; V: TRBV14; J: TRBJ2-5; CDR3: CASSSLAGGPVGTTQYF
D: NA; V: TRBV9; J: TRBJ2-5; CDR3: CASSHSEGRETQYF
D: NA; V: TRBV2; J: TRBJ2-1; CDR3: CASSVLYNEQFF
D: NA; V: TRBV30; J: TRBJ1-5; CDR3: CAWNGQGNQPQHF
D: NA; V: TRBV19; J: TRBJ1-1; CDR3: CASSIAAGERLRDTEAFF
D: TRBD1; V: TRBV6-1; J: TRBJ2-1; CDR3: CASLSGTARNEQFF
D: NA; V: TRBV6-1; J: TRBJ1-5; CDR3: CASSERSGDQPQHF
D: TRBD2; V: TRBV10-3; J: TRBJ2-3; CDR3: CAISGLAVTDTQYF
D: TRBD1; V: TRBV10-3; J: TRBJ1-3; CDR3: CAIRSTGAGNTIYF
D: TRBD2; V: TRBV9; J: TRBJ2-3; CDR3: CASSLLAGQAQYF
D: NA; V: TRBV29-1; J: TRBJ2-1; CDR3: CSVEWAGRNEQFF
D: TRBD2; V: TRBV9; J: TRBJ2-5; CDR3: CASSALAGGETQYF
D: NA; V: TRBV18; J: TRBJ1-1; CDR3: CASSPRGDTEAFF
D: NA; V: TRBV28; J: TRBJ1-3; CDR3: CASSWLSSGNTIYF
D: TRBD1; V: TRBV19; J: TRBJ2-5; CDR3: CASRADRVEETQYF
D: NA; V: TRBV13; J: TRBJ2-2; CDR3: CASSLVLGGGNTGELFF
D: TRBD1; V: TRBV11-2; J: TRBJ1-2; CDR3: CASSFDRGQDGYTF
D: NA; V: TRBV18; J: TRBJ2-3; CDR3: CASSDYASTDTQYF
D: TRBD2; V: TRBV6-5; J: TRBJ2-1; CDR3: CASTASGRANEQFF
D: TRBD2; V: TRBV10-3; J: TRBJ2-7; CDR3: CAISPGTSGPYEQYF
D: NA; V: TRBV19; J: TRBJ2-1; CDR3: CASSIRRSSSYNEQFF
D: TRBD1; V: TRBV14; J: TRBJ1-2; CDR3: CASSQDTGGLWGYTF
D: NA; V: TRBV5-6; J: TRBJ1-5; CDR3: CASSLRGWSNQPQHF
D: TRBD2; V: TRBV11-2; J: TRBJ2-1; CDR3: CASSLNPSGAAGEQFF
D: NA; V: TRBV2; J: TRBJ2-7; CDR3: CASSELVDRDYEQYF
D: NA; V: TRBV11-1; J: TRBJ2-3; CDR3: CASSFSDTQYF
D: TRBD1; V: TRBV10-3; J: TRBJ1-1; CDR3: CAISESRAQTLRGNRGPEAFF
D: NA; V: TRBV7-6; J: TRBJ2-1; CDR3: CASSLPDNEQFF
D: NA; V: TRBV15; J: TRBJ1-2; CDR3: CATSRQANYGYTF
D: NA; V: TRBV6-4; J: TRBJ2-3; CDR3: CASSDGIGVGTDTQYF
D: NA; V: TRBV7-9; J: TRBJ2-4; CDR3: CASSFGGLTRAKNIQYF
D: TRBD1; V: TRBV2; J: TRBJ1-2; CDR3: CASSVTGTGGDYGYTF
D: TRBD2; V: TRBV11-2; J: TRBJ2-7; CDR3: CASSPGLATEQYF
D: NA; V: TRBV5-1; J: NA; CDR3: CASSGTAGGGYEQYF
D: TRBD2; V: TRBV4-1; J: TRBJ2-2; CDR3: CASSQGLAGGTGELFF
D: TRBD1; V: TRBV19; J: TRBJ1-2; CDR3: CASSITSGQGLNYGYTF
D: NA; V: TRBV6-5; J: TRBJ1-2; CDR3: CASSYGPNYGYTF
D: NA; V: TRBV30; J: TRBJ2-1; CDR3: CAWSPGLLSSYNEQFF
D: TRBD2; V: TRBV6-6; J: TRBJ2-1; CDR3: CASSYGGLELYNEQFF
D: NA; V: TRBV6-5; J: TRBJ1-4; CDR3: CASSGLGLGKLFF
D: TRBD2; V: TRBV10-2; J: TRBJ2-3; CDR3: CASTTSGPPDTQYF
D: NA; V: TRBV29-1; J: TRBJ1-3; CDR3: CSGYWGGAGNTIYF
D: NA; V: TRBV25-1; J: TRBJ1-2; CDR3: CASSESERGGYTF
D: NA; V: TRBV5-1; J: TRBJ1-1; CDR3: CASGGGGQDTEAFF
D: NA; V: TRBV6-1; J: TRBJ2-6; CDR3: CASSEYRAGANVLTF
D: TRBD2; V: TRBV6-1; J: TRBJ2-1; CDR3: CASSGPAGTSGASSYNEQFF
D: NA; V: TRBV5-1; J: TRBJ1-2; CDR3: CASSPGGRYTF
D: NA; V: TRBV5-1; J: TRBJ1-1; CDR3: CASSPSSRGTEAFF
D: TRBD1; V: TRBV2; J: TRBJ2-1; CDR3: CASSPGQPDNEQFF
D: TRBD1; V: TRBV30; J: TRBJ2-1; CDR3: CAWSGYRDRGLSTYNGQFF
D: TRBD2; V: TRBV9; J: TRBJ2-7; CDR3: CASSGSGAGGGYEQYF
D: TRBD1; V: TRBV5-1; J: TRBJ1-1; CDR3: CASSSLTGGGTEAFF
D: NA; V: TRBV29-1; J: TRBJ1-3; CDR3: CSVKGLGNTIYF
D: NA; V: TRBV2; J: TRBJ2-1; CDR3: CASSEPRGQGLVEQFF
D: NA; V: TRBV4-2; J: TRBJ2-7; CDR3: CASSQGPGLTYEQYF